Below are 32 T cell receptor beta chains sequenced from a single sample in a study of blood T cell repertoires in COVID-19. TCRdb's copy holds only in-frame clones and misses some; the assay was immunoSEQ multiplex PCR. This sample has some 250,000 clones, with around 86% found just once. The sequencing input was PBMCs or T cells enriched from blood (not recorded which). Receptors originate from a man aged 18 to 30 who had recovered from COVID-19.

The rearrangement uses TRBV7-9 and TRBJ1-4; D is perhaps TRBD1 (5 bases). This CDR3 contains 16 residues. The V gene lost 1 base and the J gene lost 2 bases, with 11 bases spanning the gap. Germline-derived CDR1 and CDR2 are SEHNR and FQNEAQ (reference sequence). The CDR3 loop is CASSLEPQATNEKLFF. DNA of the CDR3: TGTGCCAGCAGCTTAGAGCCACAGGCTACTAATGAAAAACTGTTTTTT.

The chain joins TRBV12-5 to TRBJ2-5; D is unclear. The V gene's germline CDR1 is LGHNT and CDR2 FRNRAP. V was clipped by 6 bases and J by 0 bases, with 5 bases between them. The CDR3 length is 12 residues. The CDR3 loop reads CASGRDQETQYF. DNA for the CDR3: TGTGCTAGTGGACGGGACCAAGAGACCCAGTACTTC. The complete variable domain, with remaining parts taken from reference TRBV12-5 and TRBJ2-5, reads DARVTQTPRHKVTEMGQEVTMRCQPILGHNTVFWYRQTMMQGLELLAYFRNRAPLDDSGMPKDRFSAEMPDATLATLKIQPSEPRDSAVYFCASGRDQETQYFGPGTRLLVL.

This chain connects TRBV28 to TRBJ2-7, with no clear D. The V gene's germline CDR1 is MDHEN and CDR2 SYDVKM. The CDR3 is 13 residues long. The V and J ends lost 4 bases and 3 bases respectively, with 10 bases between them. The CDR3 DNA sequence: TGTGCCAGCAGTTCCTTGACAAACTACGAGCAGTACTTC. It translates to CASSSLTNYEQYF.

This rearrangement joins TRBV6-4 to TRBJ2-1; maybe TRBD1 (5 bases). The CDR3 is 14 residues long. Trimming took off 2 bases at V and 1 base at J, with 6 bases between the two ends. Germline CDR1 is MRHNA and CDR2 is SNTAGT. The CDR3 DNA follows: TGTGCCAGCAGTGACCAGGGTTCCTACAATGAGCAGTTCTTC. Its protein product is CASSDQGSYNEQFF.

The CDR3 loop reads CASSQGIGTGSNIQYF. The CDR3, as DNA: TGTGCCAGCAGCCAGGGGATAGGGACAGGGTCAAACATTCAGTACTTC. This chain connects TRBV7-8 to TRBJ2-4; 9 positions match TRBD1. CDR1 is SGHVS, CDR2 FQNEAQ, per germline. The V segment lost 5 bases and the J segment 6 bases; nucleotides outside the gene matches: 11. This CDR3 is 16 amino acids long.

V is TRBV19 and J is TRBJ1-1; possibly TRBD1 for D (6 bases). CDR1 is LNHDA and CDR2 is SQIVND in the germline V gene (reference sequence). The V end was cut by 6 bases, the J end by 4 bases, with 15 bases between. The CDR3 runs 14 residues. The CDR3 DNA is TGTGCCAGTAGCCGGGAGGGGGTCGGCACTGAAGCTTTCTTT. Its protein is CASSREGVGTEAFF.

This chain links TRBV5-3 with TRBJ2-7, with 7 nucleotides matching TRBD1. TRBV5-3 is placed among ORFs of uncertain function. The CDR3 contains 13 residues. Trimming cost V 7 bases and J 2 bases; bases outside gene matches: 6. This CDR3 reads CARGTDDTYEQYF. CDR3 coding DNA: TGTGCCAGAGGGACAGATGATACCTACGAGCAGTACTTC.

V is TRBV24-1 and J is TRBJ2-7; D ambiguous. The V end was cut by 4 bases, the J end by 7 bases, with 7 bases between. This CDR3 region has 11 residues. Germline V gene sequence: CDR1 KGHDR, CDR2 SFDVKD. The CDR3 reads CATSDLLEQYF. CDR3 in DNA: TGTGCCACCAGTGACCTTCTGGAGCAGTACTTC.

In DNA, the CDR3 is TGTGCCAGCAGCTCGACCAGGAATGAGCAGTTCTTC. Translating gives CASSSTRNEQFF. The rearrangement links TRBV27 to TRBJ2-1; the D is unclear. In germline, CDR1 is MNHEY, CDR2 SMNVEV (reference sequence). CDR3 size: 12 residues. Trimming took off 6 bases at V and 7 bases at J, with 10 bases between the two ends.

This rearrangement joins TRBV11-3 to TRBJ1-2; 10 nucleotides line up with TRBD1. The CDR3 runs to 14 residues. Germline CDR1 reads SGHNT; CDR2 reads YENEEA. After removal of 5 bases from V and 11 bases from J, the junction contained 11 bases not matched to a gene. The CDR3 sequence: CASSIAGQGVPYTF. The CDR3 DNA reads TGTGCCAGCAGCATAGCCGGACAGGGGGTACCTTACACCTTC.

The CDR3 DNA is TGTGCCATCAGTGGAGCGGGGACTAGCGGGGATTATGCAGATACGCAGTATTTT. Residues: CAISGAGTSGDYADTQYF. J is TRBJ2-3 and V is TRBV10-3; 13 bases line up with TRBD2. Germline loops: CDR1 ENHRY, CDR2 SYGVKD. V trimming: 4 bases; J trimming: 4 bases; junction bases outside the gene matches: 11. The CDR3 has 18 amino acids.

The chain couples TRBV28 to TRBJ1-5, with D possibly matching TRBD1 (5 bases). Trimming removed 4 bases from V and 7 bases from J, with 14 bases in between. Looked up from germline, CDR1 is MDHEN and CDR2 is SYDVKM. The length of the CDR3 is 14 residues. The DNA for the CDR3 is TGTGCCAGCAGTTCGCAGGGTTACGGGCAGCCCCAGCATTTT. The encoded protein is CASSSQGYGQPQHF.

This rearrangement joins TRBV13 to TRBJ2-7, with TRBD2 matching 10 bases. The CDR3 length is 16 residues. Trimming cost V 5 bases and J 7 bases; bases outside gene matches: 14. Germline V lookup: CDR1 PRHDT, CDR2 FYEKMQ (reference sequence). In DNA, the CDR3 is TGTGCCAGCAGCGCCAGGACTAGCGGACTTGTCGGGGAGCAGTACTTC. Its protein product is CASSARTSGLVGEQYF.

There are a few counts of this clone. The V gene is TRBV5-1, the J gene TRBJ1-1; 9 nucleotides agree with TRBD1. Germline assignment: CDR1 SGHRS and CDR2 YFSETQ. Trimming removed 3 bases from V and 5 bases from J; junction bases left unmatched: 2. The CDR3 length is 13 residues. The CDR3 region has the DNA TGCGCCAGCAGCTATGGGACAGGGACTGAAGCTTTCTTT. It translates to CASSYGTGTEAFF.

The CDR3 sequence is CASSLLARPYEQYF. DNA of the CDR3: TGTGCCAGCAGTCTACTAGCTCGTCCCTACGAGCAGTACTTC. The V and J genes are TRBV14 and TRBJ2-7, with D maybe TRBD2 (6 bases). V lost 6 bases, J lost 2 bases, and 14 bases lay in between. The CDR3 covers 14 residues. CDR1 is SGHDN and CDR2 is FVKESK in the germline V gene. The full variable domain, completed using reference TRBV14 and TRBJ2-7, is EAGVTQFPSHSVIEKGQTVTLRCDPISGHDNLYWYRRVMGKEIKFLLHFVKESKQDESGMPNNRFLAERTGGTYSTLKVQPAELEDSGVYFCASSLLARPYEQYFGPGTRLTVT.

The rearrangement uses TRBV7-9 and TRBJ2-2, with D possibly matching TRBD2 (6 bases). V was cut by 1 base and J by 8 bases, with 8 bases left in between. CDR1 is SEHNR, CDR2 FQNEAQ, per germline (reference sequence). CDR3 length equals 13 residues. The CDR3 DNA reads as TGTGCCAGCAGCTTAGTGGCGGGAGGGGAGCTGTTTTTT. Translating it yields CASSLVAGGELFF.

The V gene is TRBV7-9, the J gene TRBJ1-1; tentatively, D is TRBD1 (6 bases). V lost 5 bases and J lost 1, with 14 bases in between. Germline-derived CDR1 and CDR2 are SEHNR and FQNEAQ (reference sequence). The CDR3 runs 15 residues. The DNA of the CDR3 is TGTGCCAGCAGCCGGCGTACAGGGAGGAACACTGAAGCTTTCTTT. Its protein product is CASSRRTGRNTEAFF.

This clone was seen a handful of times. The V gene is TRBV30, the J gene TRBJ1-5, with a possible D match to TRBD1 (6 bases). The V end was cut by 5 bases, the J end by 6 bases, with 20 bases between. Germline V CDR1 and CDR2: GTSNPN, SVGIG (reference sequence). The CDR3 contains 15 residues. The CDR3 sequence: CAWDVGGAIGQPQHF. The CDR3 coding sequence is TGTGCCTGGGACGTTGGGGGGGCGATCGGTCAGCCCCAGCATTTT.

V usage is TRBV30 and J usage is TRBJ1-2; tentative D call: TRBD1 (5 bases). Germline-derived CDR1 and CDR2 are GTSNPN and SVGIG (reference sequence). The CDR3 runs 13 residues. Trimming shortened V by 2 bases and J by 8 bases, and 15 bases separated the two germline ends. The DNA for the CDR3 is TGTGCCTGGAGTCCCCAGGGTGCGCAAGGCTACACCTTC. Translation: CAWSPQGAQGYTF.

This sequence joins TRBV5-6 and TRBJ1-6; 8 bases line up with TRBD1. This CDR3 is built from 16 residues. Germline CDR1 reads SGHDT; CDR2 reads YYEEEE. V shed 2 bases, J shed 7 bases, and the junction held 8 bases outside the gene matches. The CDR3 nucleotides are TGTGCCAGCAGCTTCACCGGACAGGGCAGAAATTCACCCCTCCACTTT. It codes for CASSFTGQGRNSPLHF.

CDR3 in DNA: TGTGCCAGCAGCCAAGAACTAAGGGACTCATACTCTGGGGCCAACGTCCTGACTTTC. Amino acid sequence: CASSQELRDSYSGANVLTF. J is TRBJ2-6 and V is TRBV14, with a possible D match to TRBD2 (6 bases). Germline CDR1 is SGHDN and CDR2 is FVKESK. Trimming shortened V by 0 bases and J by 0 bases, and 15 bases separated the two germline ends. The CDR3 is 19 residues long.

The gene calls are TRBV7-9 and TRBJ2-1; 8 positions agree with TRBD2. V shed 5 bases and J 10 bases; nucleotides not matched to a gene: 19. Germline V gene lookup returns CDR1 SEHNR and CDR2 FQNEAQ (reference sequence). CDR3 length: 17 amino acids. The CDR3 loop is CASSPGTSGGPSGEQFF. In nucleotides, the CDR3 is TGTGCCAGCAGCCCAGGGACTAGTGGGGGACCTTCGGGCGAGCAGTTCTTC.

DNA for the CDR3: TGTGCCAGCAGCTCAGGAGCGGGAGGCAGCAATGAGCAGTTCTTC. Amino acid sequence: CASSSGAGGSNEQFF. The chain employs TRBV11-3 and TRBJ2-1; 9 bases map to TRBD2. Trimming removed 4 bases from V and 6 bases from J; junction bases left unmatched: 7. The germline CDR1 and CDR2 sequences are SGHNT and YENEEA. The CDR3 contains 15 residues.

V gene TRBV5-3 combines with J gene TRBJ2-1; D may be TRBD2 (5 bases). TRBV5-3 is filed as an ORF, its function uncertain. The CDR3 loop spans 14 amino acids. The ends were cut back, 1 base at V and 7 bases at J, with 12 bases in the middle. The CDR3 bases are TGTGCCAGAAGCTTGTCTGAGGGCCGTAATGAGCAGTTCTTC. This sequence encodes CARSLSEGRNEQFF.

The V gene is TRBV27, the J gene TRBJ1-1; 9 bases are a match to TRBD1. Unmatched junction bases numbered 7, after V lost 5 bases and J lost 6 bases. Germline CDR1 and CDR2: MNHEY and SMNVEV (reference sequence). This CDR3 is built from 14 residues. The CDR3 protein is CASSAYRGLAEAFF. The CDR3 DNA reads TGTGCCAGCAGTGCTTACAGGGGGCTCGCTGAAGCTTTCTTT.

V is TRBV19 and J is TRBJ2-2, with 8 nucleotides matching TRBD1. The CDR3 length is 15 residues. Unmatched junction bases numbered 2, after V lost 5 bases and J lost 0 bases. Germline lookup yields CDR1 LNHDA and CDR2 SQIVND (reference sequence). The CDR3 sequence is CASSATGANTGELFF. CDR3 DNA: TGTGCCAGTAGTGCGACAGGGGCGAACACCGGGGAGCTGTTTTTT.

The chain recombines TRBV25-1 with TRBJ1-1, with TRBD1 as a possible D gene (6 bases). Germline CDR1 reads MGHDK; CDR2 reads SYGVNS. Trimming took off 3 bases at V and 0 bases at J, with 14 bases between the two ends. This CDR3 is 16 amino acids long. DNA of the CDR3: TGTGCCAGCAGTGATCGCGGGGGCCTGGTGAACACTGAAGCTTTCTTT. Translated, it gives CASSDRGGLVNTEAFF.

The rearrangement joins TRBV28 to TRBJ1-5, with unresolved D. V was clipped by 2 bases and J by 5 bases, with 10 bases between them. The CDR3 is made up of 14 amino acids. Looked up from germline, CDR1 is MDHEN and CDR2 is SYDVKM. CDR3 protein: CASSLTKRDQPQHF. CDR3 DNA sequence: TGTGCCAGCAGTTTAACTAAACGAGATCAGCCCCAGCATTTT.

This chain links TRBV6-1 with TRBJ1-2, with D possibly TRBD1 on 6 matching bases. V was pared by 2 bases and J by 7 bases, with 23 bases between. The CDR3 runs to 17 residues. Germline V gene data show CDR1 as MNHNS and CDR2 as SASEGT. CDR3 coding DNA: TGTGCCAGCAGTGAACTTCCAGGGGCCGACTGGGGGGGTGGCTACACCTTC. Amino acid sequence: CASSELPGADWGGGYTF.

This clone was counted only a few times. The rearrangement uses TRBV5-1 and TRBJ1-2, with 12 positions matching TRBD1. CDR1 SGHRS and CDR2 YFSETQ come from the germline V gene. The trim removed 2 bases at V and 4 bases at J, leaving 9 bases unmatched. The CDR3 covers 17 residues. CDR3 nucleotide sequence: TGCGCCAGCAGCTTAGCGCGGGACAGGGGGCCTTCCTATGGCTACACCTTC. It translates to CASSLARDRGPSYGYTF.

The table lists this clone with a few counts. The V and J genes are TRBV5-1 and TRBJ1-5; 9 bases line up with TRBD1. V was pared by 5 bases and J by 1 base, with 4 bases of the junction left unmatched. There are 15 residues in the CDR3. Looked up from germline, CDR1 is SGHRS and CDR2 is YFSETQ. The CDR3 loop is CASSLDRGSNQPQHF. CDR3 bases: TGCGCCAGCAGTCTCGACAGGGGGAGCAATCAGCCCCAGCATTTT.

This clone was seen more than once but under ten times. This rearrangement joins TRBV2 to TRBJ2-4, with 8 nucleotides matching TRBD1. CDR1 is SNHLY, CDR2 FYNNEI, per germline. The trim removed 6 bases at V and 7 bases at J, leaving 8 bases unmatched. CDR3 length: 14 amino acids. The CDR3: CASSTRGLSNIQYF. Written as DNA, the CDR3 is TGTGCCAGCAGCACCAGGGGGCTGTCGAACATTCAGTACTTC. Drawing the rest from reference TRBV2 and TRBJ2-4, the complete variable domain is EPEVTQTPSHQVTQMGQEVILRCVPISNHLYFYWYRQILGQKVEFLVSFYNNEISEKSEIFDDQFSVERPDGSNFTLKIRSTKLEDSAMYFCASSTRGLSNIQYFGAGTRLSVL.